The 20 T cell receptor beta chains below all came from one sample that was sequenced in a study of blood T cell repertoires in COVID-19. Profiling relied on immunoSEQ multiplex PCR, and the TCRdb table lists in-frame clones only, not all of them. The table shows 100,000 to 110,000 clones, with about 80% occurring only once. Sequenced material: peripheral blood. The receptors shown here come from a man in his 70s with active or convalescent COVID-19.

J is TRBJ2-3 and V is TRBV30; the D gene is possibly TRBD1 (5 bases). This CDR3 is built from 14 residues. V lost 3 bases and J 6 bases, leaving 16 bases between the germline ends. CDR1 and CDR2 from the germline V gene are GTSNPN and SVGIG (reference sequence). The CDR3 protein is CAWSLGVEKDTQYF. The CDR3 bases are TGTGCCTGGAGCCTAGGGGTGGAAAAGGATACGCAGTATTTT.

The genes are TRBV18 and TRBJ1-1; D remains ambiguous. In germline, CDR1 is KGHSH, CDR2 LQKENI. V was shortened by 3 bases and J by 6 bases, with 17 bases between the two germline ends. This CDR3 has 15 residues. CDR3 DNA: TGTGCCAGCTCACCCTTCGGGAGGGAATACGCTGAAGCTTTCTTT. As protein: CASSPFGREYAEAFF.

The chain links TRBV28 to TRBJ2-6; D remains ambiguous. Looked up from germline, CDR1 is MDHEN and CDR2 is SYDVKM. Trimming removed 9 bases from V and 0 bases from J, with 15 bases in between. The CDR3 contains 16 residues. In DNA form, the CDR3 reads TGTGCCAGTCACCCCCTCTTGAGCTCTGGGGCCAACGTCCTGACTTTC. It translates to CASHPLLSSGANVLTF. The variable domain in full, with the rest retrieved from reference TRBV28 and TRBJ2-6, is DVKVTQSSRYLVKRTGEKVFLECVQDMDHENMFWYRQDPGLGLRLIYFSYDVKMKEKGDIPEGYSVSREKKERFSLILESASTNQTSMYLCASHPLLSSGANVLTFGAGSRLTVL.

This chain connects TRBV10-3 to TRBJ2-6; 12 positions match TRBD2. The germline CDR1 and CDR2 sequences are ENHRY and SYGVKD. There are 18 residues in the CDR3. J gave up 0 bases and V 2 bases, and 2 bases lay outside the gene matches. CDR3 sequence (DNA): TGTGCCATCAGTGAGCCGACTAGCGGGGGCTCTGGGGCCAACGTCCTGACTTTC. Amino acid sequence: CAISEPTSGGSGANVLTF.

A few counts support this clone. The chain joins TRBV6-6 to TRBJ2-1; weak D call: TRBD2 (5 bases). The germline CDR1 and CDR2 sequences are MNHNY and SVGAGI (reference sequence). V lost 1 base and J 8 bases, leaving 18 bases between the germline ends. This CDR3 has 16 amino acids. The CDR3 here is CASSYYRRGITHEQFF. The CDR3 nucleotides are TGTGCCAGCAGTTACTATCGGAGAGGGATTACACATGAGCAGTTCTTC.

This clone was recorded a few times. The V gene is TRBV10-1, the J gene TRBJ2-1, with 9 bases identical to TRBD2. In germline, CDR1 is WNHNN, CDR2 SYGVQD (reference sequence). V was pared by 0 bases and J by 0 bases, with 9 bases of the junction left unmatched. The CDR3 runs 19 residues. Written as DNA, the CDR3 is TGCGCCAGCAGTGAGTCCAGGACTAGCGAACTCTGCTCCTACAATGAGCAGTTCTTC. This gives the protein CASSESRTSELCSYNEQFF.

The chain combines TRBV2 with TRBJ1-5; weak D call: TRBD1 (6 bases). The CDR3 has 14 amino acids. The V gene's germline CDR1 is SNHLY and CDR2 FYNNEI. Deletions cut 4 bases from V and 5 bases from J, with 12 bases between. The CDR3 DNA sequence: TGTGCCAGCAGTGTCCAGGGGCAGGATCAGCCCCAGCATTTT. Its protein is CASSVQGQDQPQHF.

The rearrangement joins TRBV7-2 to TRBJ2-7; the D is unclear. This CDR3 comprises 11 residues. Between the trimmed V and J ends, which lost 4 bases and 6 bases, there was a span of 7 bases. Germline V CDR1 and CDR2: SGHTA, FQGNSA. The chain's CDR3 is CASSSLGEQYF. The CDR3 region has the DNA TGTGCCAGCAGCTCCCTCGGCGAGCAGTACTTC. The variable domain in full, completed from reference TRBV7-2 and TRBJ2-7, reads GAGVSQSPSNKVTEKGKDVELRCDPISGHTALYWYRQSLGQGLEFLIYFQGNSAPDKSGLPSDRFSAERTGGSVSTLTIQRTQQEDSAVYLCASSSLGEQYFGPGTRLTVT.

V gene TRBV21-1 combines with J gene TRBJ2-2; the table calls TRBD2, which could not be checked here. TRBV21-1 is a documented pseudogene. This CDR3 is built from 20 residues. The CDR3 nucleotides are TGTGCCAGCAGCAAAGCAAAAGAGGAGGGCCAGCGGGAGAGGTCCGGGGAGCTGTTTTTT. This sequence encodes CASSKAKEEGQRERSGELFF.

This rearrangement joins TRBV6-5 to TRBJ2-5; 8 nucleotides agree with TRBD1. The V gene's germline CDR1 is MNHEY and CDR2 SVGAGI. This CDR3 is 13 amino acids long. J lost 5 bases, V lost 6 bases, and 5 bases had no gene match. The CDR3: CASSTGGRETQYF. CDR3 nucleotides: TGTGCCAGCAGCACAGGGGGTCGGGAGACCCAGTACTTC.

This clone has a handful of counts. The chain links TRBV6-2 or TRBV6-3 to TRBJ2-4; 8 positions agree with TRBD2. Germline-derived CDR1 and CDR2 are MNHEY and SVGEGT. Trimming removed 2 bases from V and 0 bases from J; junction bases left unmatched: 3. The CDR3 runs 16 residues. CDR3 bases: TGTGCCAGCAGTTACGAGCTAGCGGGAGCCAAAAACATTCAGTACTTC. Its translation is CASSYELAGAKNIQYF.

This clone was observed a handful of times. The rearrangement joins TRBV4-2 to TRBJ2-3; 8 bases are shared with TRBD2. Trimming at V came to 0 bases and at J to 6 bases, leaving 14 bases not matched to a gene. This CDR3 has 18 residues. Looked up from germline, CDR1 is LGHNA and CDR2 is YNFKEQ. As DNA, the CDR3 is TGTGCCAGCAGCCAAGAAAGGCGGGGGGACCCTCCTTGGGATACGCAGTATTTT. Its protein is CASSQERRGDPPWDTQYF.

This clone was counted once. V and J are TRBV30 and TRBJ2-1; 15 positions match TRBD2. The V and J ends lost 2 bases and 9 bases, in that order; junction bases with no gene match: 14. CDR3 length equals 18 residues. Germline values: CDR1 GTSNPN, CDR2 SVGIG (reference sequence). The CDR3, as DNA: TGTGCCTGGAGTATGGGACAGGGGACTAGCGGGAGGAGGACTGAGCAGTTCTTC. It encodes CAWSMGQGTSGRRTEQFF.

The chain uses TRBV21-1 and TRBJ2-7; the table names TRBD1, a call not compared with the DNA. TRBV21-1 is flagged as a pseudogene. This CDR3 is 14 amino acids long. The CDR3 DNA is TGTGCCAGCAGCGCACTGGACATATCCTACGAGCAGTACTTC. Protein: CASSALDISYEQYF.

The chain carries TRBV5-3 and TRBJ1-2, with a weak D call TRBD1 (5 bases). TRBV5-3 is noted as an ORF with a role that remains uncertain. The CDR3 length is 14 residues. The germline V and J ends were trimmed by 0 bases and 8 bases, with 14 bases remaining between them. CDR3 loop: CARSLGPGTRGYTF. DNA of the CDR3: TGTGCCAGAAGCTTGGGGCCCGGGACTCGAGGCTACACCTTC.

DNA of the CDR3: TGTGCCAGCAGCTTAGGAGGCTTTGGAAACACCATATATTTT. Its translation: CASSLGGFGNTIYF. The chain has TRBV5-6 and TRBJ1-3; no reliable D call. The CDR3 extends over 14 amino acids. Germline values: CDR1 SGHDT, CDR2 YYEEEE. Between the trimmed V and J ends, which lost 2 bases and 3 bases, there was a span of 9 bases. Supplemented by reference TRBV5-6 and TRBJ1-3, the full variable domain reads DAGVTQSPTHLIKTRGQQVTLRCSPKSGHDTVSWYQQALGQGPQFIFQYYEEEERQRGNFPDRFSGHQFPNYSSELNVNALLLGDSALYLCASSLGGFGNTIYFGEGSWLTVV.

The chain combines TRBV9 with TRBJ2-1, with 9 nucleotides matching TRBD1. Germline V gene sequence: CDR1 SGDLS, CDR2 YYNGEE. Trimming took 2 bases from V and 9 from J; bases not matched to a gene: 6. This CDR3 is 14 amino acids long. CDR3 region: CASSVIQGAGEQFF. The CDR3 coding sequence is TGTGCCAGCAGCGTGATACAGGGGGCGGGTGAGCAGTTCTTC. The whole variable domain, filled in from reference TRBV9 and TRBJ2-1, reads DSGVTQTPKHLITATGQRVTLRCSPRSGDLSVYWYQQSLDQGLQFLIQYYNGEERAKGNILERFSAQQFPDLHSELNLSSLELGDSALYFCASSVIQGAGEQFFGPGTRLTVL.

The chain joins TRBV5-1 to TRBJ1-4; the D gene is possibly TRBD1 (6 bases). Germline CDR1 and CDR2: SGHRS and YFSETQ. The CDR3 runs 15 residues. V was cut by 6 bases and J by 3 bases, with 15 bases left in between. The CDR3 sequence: CASNPFGGPNEKLFF. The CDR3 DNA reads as TGCGCCAGCAATCCTTTCGGGGGGCCTAATGAAAAACTGTTTTTT.

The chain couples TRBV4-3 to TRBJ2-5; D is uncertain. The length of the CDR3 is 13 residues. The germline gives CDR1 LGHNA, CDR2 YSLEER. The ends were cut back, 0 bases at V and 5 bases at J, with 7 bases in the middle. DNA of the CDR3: TGCGCCAGCAGCCAAGATGTGCAGGAGACCCAGTACTTC. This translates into CASSQDVQETQYF.

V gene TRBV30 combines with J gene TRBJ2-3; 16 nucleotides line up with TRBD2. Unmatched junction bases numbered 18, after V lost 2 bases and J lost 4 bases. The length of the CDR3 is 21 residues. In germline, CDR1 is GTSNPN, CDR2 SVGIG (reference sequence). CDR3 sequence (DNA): TGTGCCTGGAGTTCCGGAGGGCCGGGACTAGCGGGAGGGCCGGAGTCAGATACGCAGTATTTT. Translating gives CAWSSGGPGLAGGPESDTQYF.